This TCR beta chain was captured by sequencing in a study of graft-versus-host responses after intestinal transplantation. Study details: Induction using anti-thymocyte globulin, followed by tacrolimus and steroids for roughly 3 years, was given to all recipients.

Graft tissue was processed to release intraepithelial and lamina propria lymphocytes. As to this clone: Antigen specificity is unknown.

Study-level results: Recipient bone marrow held GvH clones, some seen earlier in ileum or blood. Patients with graft-donor T cell macrochimerism had high graft-versus-host to host-versus-graft clonal ratios in allografts. Association was observed between peak circulating GvH clone levels and early post-transplant HvG declines.

The repertoire was sequenced with immunoSEQ multiplex PCR; TCRdb's copy has only in-frame clones and lacks some. The data show roughly 14,000 clones, 74% seen once. This TCR was sampled from a human patient who received an intestinal transplant, so some T cells may come from the graft donor. The source material was ileum tissue, sampled 14 days after transplant.

This chain's CDR3 is CASSVGQGRGQPQHF. The CDR3 bases are TGTGCCAGCAGTGTTGGACAGGGTAGAGGTCAGCCCCAGCATTTT. The V and J genes are TRBV6-1 and TRBJ1-5, with 8 bases matching TRBD1. Losses at the gene ends were 4 bases for V and 6 bases for J; bases not matched to a gene: 8. Germline CDR1 MNHNS, CDR2 SASEGT. The CDR3 spans 15 residues.